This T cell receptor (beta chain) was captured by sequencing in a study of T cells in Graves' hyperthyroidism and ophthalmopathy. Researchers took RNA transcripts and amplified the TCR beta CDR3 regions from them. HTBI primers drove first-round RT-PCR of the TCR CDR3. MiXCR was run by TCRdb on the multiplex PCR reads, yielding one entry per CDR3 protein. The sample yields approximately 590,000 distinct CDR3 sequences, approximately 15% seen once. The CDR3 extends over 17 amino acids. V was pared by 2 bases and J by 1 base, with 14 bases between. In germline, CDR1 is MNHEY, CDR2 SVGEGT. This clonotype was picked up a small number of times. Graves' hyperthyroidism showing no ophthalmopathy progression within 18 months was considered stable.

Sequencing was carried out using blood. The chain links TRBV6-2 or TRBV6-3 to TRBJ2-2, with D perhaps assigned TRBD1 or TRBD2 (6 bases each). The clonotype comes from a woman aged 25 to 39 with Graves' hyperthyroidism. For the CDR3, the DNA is TGTGCCAGCAGTTACCCGATAGGGGGGCTGAACACCGGGGAGCTGTTTTTT. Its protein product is CASSYPIGGLNTGELFF.